A single sample is the source of the 17 T cell receptor beta chains below, sequenced in a study of shared clonotypes between healthy human individuals. Assay used: immunoSEQ multiplex PCR; TCRdb lists only in-frame clones, some missing. This repertoire shows some 2.3 million clones, approximately 93% found once; its top ten account for 0.39%. Source material: naive CD4+ T cells from PBMCs. Subset given: CD45RA+ positively selected. These receptors all come from a young man in good health. Some clones in this sample may be carry-over from other donors' samples.

This clone appeared a few times. The chain joins TRBV7-6 to TRBJ1-1; TRBD1 is a possible D gene (5 bases). The V gene's germline CDR1 is SGHVS and CDR2 FNYEAQ. The ends were cut back, 4 bases at V and 5 bases at J, with 11 bases in the middle. This CDR3 comprises 13 residues. The CDR3 protein is CASSSGLGTEAFF. The CDR3 bases are TGTGCCAGCAGCTCAGGGCTGGGGACTGAAGCTTTCTTT.

This chain uses TRBV6-1 with TRBJ1-5; D is possibly TRBD1 (6 bases). V was cut by 0 bases and J by 5 bases, with 11 bases left in between. The CDR3 length is 15 residues. CDR1 and CDR2 from the germline V gene are MNHNS and SASEGT. CDR3 coding DNA: TGTGCCAGCAGTGAAGCAACAGGGAAATATCAGCCCCAGCATTTT. This codes for CASSEATGKYQPQHF.

The chain couples TRBV28 to TRBJ2-5, with 7 positions matching TRBD2. V was clipped by 6 bases and J by 5 bases; unmatched bases: 12. Germline V lookup: CDR1 MDHEN, CDR2 SYDVKM. The CDR3 extends over 15 amino acids. The CDR3 nucleotides are TGTGCCAGCAGCTCCCGAGCGGGATCCGGTGAGACCCAGTACTTC. Its protein is CASSSRAGSGETQYF.

The count of this clone is one. This chain links TRBV6-1 with TRBJ1-4; D possibly corresponds to TRBD1 (5 bases). CDR1 and CDR2 (germline): MNHNS, SASEGT. V lost 2 bases and J lost 4, with 11 bases in between. The CDR3 loop spans 15 amino acids. The CDR3 DNA sequence: TGTGCCAGCAGTGAACCCAGACAGATTAATGAAAAACTGTTTTTT. Protein: CASSEPRQINEKLFF.

The V and J genes are TRBV10-2 and TRBJ1-2; 7 bases match TRBD1. CDR3 size: 16 residues. Germline V gene data show CDR1 as WSHSY and CDR2 as SAAADI. V was clipped by 0 bases and J by 6 bases; unmatched bases: 10. The CDR3 loop is CASSESTGRGFHGYTF. The CDR3 nucleotides read TGCGCCAGCAGTGAGTCGACCGGCAGGGGGTTCCATGGCTACACCTTC.

The chain couples TRBV28 to TRBJ2-7; 9 bases agree with TRBD2. Germline V CDR1 and CDR2: MDHEN, SYDVKM. The CDR3 has 15 amino acids. V dropped 7 bases and J dropped 5; count of bases not matched to a gene: 12. The chain's CDR3 is CASTAGGQGGNEQYF. The CDR3, as DNA: TGTGCCAGCACCGCGGGGGGGCAGGGGGGAAACGAGCAGTACTTC.

J is TRBJ1-2 and V is TRBV7-9; no firm D call. The germline V gene has CDR1 SEHNR and CDR2 FQNEAQ (reference sequence). V was pared by 5 bases and J by 5 bases, with 12 bases between. The length of the CDR3 is 13 residues. CDR3 coding DNA: TGTGCCAGCAGCGCGTCCCCCACATATGGCTACACCTTC. Its translation: CASSASPTYGYTF.

This rearrangement joins TRBV13 to TRBJ1-2; possibly TRBD1 for D (5 bases). There are 14 residues in the CDR3. Germline V gene data show CDR1 as PRHDT and CDR2 as FYEKMQ (reference sequence). V lost 4 bases and J lost 1, with 10 bases in between. The CDR3 DNA reads as TGTGCCAGCAGCTCGATCGACAGTAACTATGGCTACACCTTC. Its translation: CASSSIDSNYGYTF.

CDR3 residues: CASSWAGGGFQPQHF. In nucleotides, the CDR3 is TGTGCCAGCAGTTGGGCAGGGGGAGGTTTTCAGCCCCAGCATTTT. This sequence joins TRBV28 and TRBJ1-5, with 7 bases that match TRBD1. Germline V gives CDR1 MDHEN, CDR2 SYDVKM. This CDR3 has 15 residues. With 4 bases clipped from V and 6 bases from J, the junction kept 9 bases outside the gene matches.

The CDR3 coding sequence is TGTGCCAGCAGTTTCCCCGGAGGGTTTAACGAGCAGTACTTC. Translation gives CASSFPGGFNEQYF. The gene calls are TRBV28 and TRBJ2-7, with a tentative D call TRBD2 (6 bases). V lost 3 bases and J 5 bases, leaving 14 bases between the germline ends. CDR1 and CDR2 (germline): MDHEN, SYDVKM. The CDR3 has 14 amino acids. Looking up the rest from reference TRBV28 and TRBJ2-7 gives the full variable domain: DVKVTQSSRYLVKRTGEKVFLECVQDMDHENMFWYRQDPGLGLRLIYFSYDVKMKEKGDIPEGYSVSREKKERFSLILESASTNQTSMYLCASSFPGGFNEQYFGPGTRLTVT.

This clone was recorded only once. The V and J genes are TRBV5-1 and TRBJ2-3, with D possibly TRBD2 on 6 matching bases. The germline gives CDR1 SGHRS, CDR2 YFSETQ. The CDR3 extends over 16 amino acids. V gave up 4 bases and J gave up 5 bases, with 20 bases separating them. The CDR3 loop is CASSPPQGIGGDTQYF. CDR3 bases: TGCGCCAGCAGCCCACCTCAGGGAATCGGGGGAGATACGCAGTATTTT. The whole variable domain, remainder taken from reference TRBV5-1 and TRBJ2-3, is KAGVTQTPRYLIKTRGQQVTLSCSPISGHRSVSWYQQTPGQGLQFLFEYFSETQRNKGNFPGRFSGRQFSNSRSEMNVSTLELGDSALYLCASSPPQGIGGDTQYFGPGTRLTVL.

V and J are TRBV4-3 and TRBJ2-7; 7 bases map to TRBD2. Germline V CDR1 and CDR2: LGHNA, YSLEER. The CDR3 runs 15 residues. Trimming removed 0 bases from V and 3 bases from J; junction bases left unmatched: 5. CDR3 loop: CASSQEGREYYEQYF. The CDR3 DNA reads TGCGCCAGCAGCCAAGAGGGGCGGGAGTACTACGAGCAGTACTTC.

The V gene is TRBV2, the J gene TRBJ2-6; 9 bases line up with TRBD1. Germline CDR1 SNHLY, CDR2 FYNNEI. V was clipped by 6 bases and J by 2 bases; unmatched bases: 5. The CDR3 loop spans 16 amino acids. CDR3 sequence (DNA): TGTGCCAGCAGCCCGACAGGGGGTGCTGGGGCCAACGTCCTGACTTTC. Protein: CASSPTGGAGANVLTF. Filled out from reference TRBV2 and TRBJ2-6, the complete variable domain reads EPEVTQTPSHQVTQMGQEVILRCVPISNHLYFYWYRQILGQKVEFLVSFYNNEISEKSEIFDDQFSVERPDGSNFTLKIRSTKLEDSAMYFCASSPTGGAGANVLTFGAGSRLTVL.

J is TRBJ2-6 and V is TRBV6-4, with 7 bases matching TRBD1. J gave up 4 bases and V 6 bases, and 6 bases lay outside the gene matches. This CDR3 has 15 amino acids. Germline assignment: CDR1 MRHNA and CDR2 SNTAGT. This CDR3 reads CASSEQGVGANVLTF. The CDR3 DNA is TGTGCCAGCAGCGAGCAGGGGGTCGGGGCCAACGTCCTGACTTTC.

Only one count was recorded for this clone. The V gene is TRBV18, the J gene TRBJ2-2; D uncertain. CDR3 size: 14 residues. Germline V gives CDR1 KGHSH, CDR2 LQKENI. Trimming pared 2 bases from V and 1 base from J, leaving 5 bases between. Here the CDR3 DNA reads TGTGCCAGCTCACCAAACATGAACACCGGGGAGCTGTTTTTT. It codes for CASSPNMNTGELFF. The entire variable domain, with the rest obtained from reference TRBV18 and TRBJ2-2, is as follows: NAGVMQNPRHLVRRRGQEARLRCSPMKGHSHVYWYRQLPEEGLKFMVYLQKENIIDESGMPKERFSAEFPKEGPSILRIQQVVRGDSAAYFCASSPNMNTGELFFGEGSRLTVL.

The chain joins TRBV19 to TRBJ1-2; the D gene is possibly TRBD1 (5 bases). This CDR3 has 16 amino acids. Germline lookup yields CDR1 LNHDA and CDR2 SQIVND (reference sequence). The V end lost 5 bases, the J end lost 4 bases, and 20 bases lay between the germline ends. As DNA, the CDR3 is TGTGCCAGTAGTTCTAGCGGAAGGGGTTTCCGCTATGGCTACACCTTC. It specifies CASSSSGRGFRYGYTF.

This sequence joins TRBV28 and TRBJ2-1, with TRBD2 matching over 7 bases. Unmatched junction bases numbered 10, after V lost 9 bases and J lost 8 bases. Looked up from germline, CDR1 is MDHEN and CDR2 is SYDVKM. CDR3 size: 13 residues. In DNA, the CDR3 is TGTGCCAGTACCTCCGGGACTATCTATGAGCAGTTCTTC. It is translated as CASTSGTIYEQFF.